This TCR beta chain was observed in a study of read filtering for tumor transcriptome and immune sequencing. Study in general: Among patients, approximately 17 were male and more than 13 female, aged about 47 to 80 (mean approximately 71). Points from the study as a whole: Even smaller IR-seq throughput identified most shared clonotypes. IR-seq and RNA-seq agreed better without single-read clonotypes. In IR-seq, single-read clonotypes were roughly 82% of clonotypes but approximately 3.5% of reads.

This library used around 400 ng RNA and molecular barcoded adaptors spanning alpha/delta and beta/gamma chains. TCRdb redid the calling of the reads with MiXCR, one entry per CDR3 protein. Among approximately 65,000 distinct CDR3 sequences listed, around 14% were seen once. CDR1 and CDR2 from the germline V gene are SGHRS and YFSETQ. This CDR3 comprises 15 residues. This clonotype has at least ten counts. Antigen specificity is unknown. One end of the junction varies from germline; a read error may be responsible. J is TRBJ2-1 and V is TRBV5-1; unclear D gene. Sequencing was performed on a population of CD138-negative cells sorted from bone marrow. This receptor was obtained from a donor aged 40 or older with multiple myeloma. The CDR3, as DNA: TGCGTCAGCAGCTTGGCCGGTAGGACCTACAATGAGCAGTTCTTC. It codes for CVSSLAGRTYNEQFF.